The clone carrying this T cell receptor beta chain came up a few times. Its antigen is unidentified. Treatment specified: skin biopsy from PPD injection site in Mantoux-positive individual. TCR cDNA received a 3' ligated oligonucleotide that carried a UMI. Individuals with a positive Mantoux test gave biopsies from PPD-injected skin. The SP2 primer and nested alpha and beta constant region primers amplified ligated cDNA in four rounds. TCRdb reprocessed the UMI-ligation and nested PCR reads with MiXCR, giving one entry per CDR3 protein. The sample holds tens of thousands of distinct CDR3 sequences, around 10% seen once. These data originate in a study of naive and memory T cell subsets. Study outcomes and limitations: Tuberculin site TCR excess was interpreted as type IV hypersensitivity infiltration.

The sequences come from skin, collected from a tuberculin skin test site. The receptor comes from an adult in good health.

CDR3 nucleotides: TGTGCCAGCAGTTACTCAGATCCACTAACCTCCTACGAGCAGTACTTC. Protein: CASSYSDPLTSYEQYF. V and J are TRBV6-6 and TRBJ2-7; D unresolved. V dropped 0 bases and J dropped 0 bases, with 12 bases sitting between them. This CDR3 comprises 16 residues. The germline CDR1 and CDR2 sequences are MNHNY and SVGAGI (reference sequence).